The 11 T cell receptor beta chains presented below share a single source sample, sequenced in a study of blood T cell repertoires in COVID-19. The data were produced by immunoSEQ multiplex PCR, yet TCRdb's version contains in-frame clones alone and is incomplete. The sample has approximately 46,000 clones; roughly 90% are singletons. Sequencing input: peripheral blood. The receptors stem from a man aged 50-60 years with active COVID-19.

The chain combines TRBV2 with TRBJ2-1; 8 nucleotides match TRBD2. V gave up 8 bases and J gave up 8 bases; unmatched junction bases: 14. CDR3 length: 15 residues. Germline assignment: CDR1 SNHLY and CDR2 FYNNEI. The CDR3 nucleotides read TGTGCCAGCGGTGGGGCCGGGACTAGGGGCCATGAGCAGTTCTTC. It yields the protein CASGGAGTRGHEQFF.

There are a few counts of this clone. CDR3 bases: TGTGCCAGCAGCATAGGGGGGCCGGGCTACACCTTC. Translating it yields CASSIGGPGYTF. The rearrangement links TRBV7-2 to TRBJ1-2, with TRBD1 as a possible D gene (6 bases). Looked up from germline, CDR1 is SGHTA and CDR2 is FQGNSA. The CDR3 consists of 12 residues. V was pared by 5 bases and J by 8 bases, with 12 bases between.

The chain couples TRBV4-3 to TRBJ2-3; 9 nucleotides align to TRBD2. Per the germline V gene, CDR1 is LGHNA and CDR2 is YSLEER. Trimming at V came to 0 bases and at J to 1 base, leaving 5 bases not matched to a gene. There are 17 residues in the CDR3. The CDR3 spells CASSQDQRGDRTDTQYF. The CDR3 nucleotides read TGCGCCAGCAGCCAAGATCAGCGGGGGGACCGCACAGATACGCAGTATTTT.

The rearrangement uses TRBV4-3 and TRBJ2-2; D unresolved. Per the germline V gene, CDR1 is LGHNA and CDR2 is YSLEER. This CDR3 has 15 amino acids. Trimming removed 1 base at V and 3 bases at J, with 9 bases between. The CDR3 sequence: CASSQGTVDTGELFF. The CDR3 DNA is TGCGCCAGCAGCCAAGGAACAGTTGACACCGGGGAGCTGTTTTTT.

The J gene is TRBJ2-3, the V gene TRBV7-3; 8 bases are a match to TRBD1. CDR1 SGHTA and CDR2 FQGTGA come from the germline V gene. The CDR3 contains 15 residues. V was clipped by 5 bases and J by 1 base; unmatched bases: 5. CDR3 loop: CASSPPGQGTDTQYF. The CDR3 DNA follows: TGTGCCAGCAGCCCCCCGGGACAGGGCACAGATACGCAGTATTTT.

In this sample, this clone turned up once. The rearrangement uses TRBV28 and TRBJ1-2; no clear D. Germline lookup yields CDR1 MDHEN and CDR2 SYDVKM. This CDR3 spans 11 amino acids. Trimming stripped 6 bases from V and 4 bases from J, with 6 bases between. CDR3 residues: CASSQAYGYTF. The CDR3 DNA follows: TGTGCCAGCAGCCAGGCCTATGGCTACACCTTC.

The rearrangement uses TRBV7-9 and TRBJ2-7; D not certain. Trimming removed 0 bases at V and 0 bases at J, with 6 bases between. Germline CDR1 and CDR2: SEHNR and FQNEAQ (reference sequence). This CDR3 is built from 14 residues. DNA for the CDR3: TGTGCCAGCAGCTTAGCGGGCAGCTCCTACGAGCAGTACTTC. It encodes CASSLAGSSYEQYF.

The chain uses TRBV5-8 and TRBJ2-7, with D possibly matching TRBD1 (5 bases). V was cut by 1 base and J by 4 bases, with 15 bases left in between. Germline V CDR1 and CDR2: SGHTS, YDEGEE. This CDR3 has 15 amino acids. CDR3 nucleotide sequence: TGTGCCAGCAGCTTGACGGAATTAAGACAGTACGAGCAGTACTTC. Amino acid sequence: CASSLTELRQYEQYF.

The chain has TRBV6-5 and TRBJ1-6; D is perhaps TRBD1 (5 bases). From germline, CDR1 is MNHEY and CDR2 SVGAGI. The CDR3 consists of 13 residues. V was trimmed by 5 bases and J by 7 bases, leaving 9 bases between them. CDR3 in amino acids: CASSTDRNSPLHF. DNA for the CDR3: TGTGCCAGCAGTACAGACAGAAATTCACCCCTCCACTTT.

This chain links TRBV19 with TRBJ2-7; 7 nucleotides line up with TRBD2. The CDR3 consists of 15 residues. After removal of 3 bases from V and 2 bases from J, the junction contained 7 bases not matched to a gene. CDR1 LNHDA and CDR2 SQIVND come from the germline V gene (reference sequence). The DNA of the CDR3 is TGTGCCAGTAGTATTTCAGCGGGGACTACCTACGAGCAGTACTTC. Its protein is CASSISAGTTYEQYF.

V is TRBV5-1 and J is TRBJ1-2, with D tentatively TRBD1 (5 bases). The CDR3 totals 14 residues. V was pared by 4 bases and J by 8 bases, with 18 bases between. Germline V gene sequence: CDR1 SGHRS, CDR2 YFSETQ. CDR3 coding DNA: TGCGCCAGCAGCGGGGGAGGCAGGGTTGAGGGCTACACCTTC. Protein product: CASSGGGRVEGYTF.